This T cell receptor (beta chain) was sequenced for a study of blood T cell repertoires in COVID-19. Whole-study context: Samples came from the United States, Italy and Spain, spanning acute and convalescent COVID-19. PBMCs, B-cell-depleted T cells, or T cells provided the cDNA or gDNA that made up the material.

CDR3 length: 13 residues. Trimming pared 0 bases from V and 6 bases from J, leaving 9 bases between. The V gene's germline CDR1 is SGHRS and CDR2 YFSETQ. Authors' methods: Amplification of reference gene primers provided the estimated nucleated cell counts. The table came from immunoSEQ multiplex PCR; TCRdb's copy has only in-frame clones and leaves some out. V and J calls and clone size are as listed in that table; D and trimming were resolved from the DNA. The sample consists of 370,000 or so clones, approximately 80% of them appearing once. Only one count was recorded for this clone. The receptor comes from a human donor with acute or convalescent COVID-19. The donor label of this sample is uncertain. Sample: peripheral blood. The chain employs TRBV5-1 and TRBJ1-2, with D unclear. The CDR3 protein is CASSLVARNGYTF. CDR3 bases: TGCGCCAGCAGCTTGGTGGCCAGGAATGGCTACACCTTC.